A selection of T cell receptor beta chains follows, all from one sample in a study of blood T cell repertoires in COVID-19. Using immunoSEQ multiplex PCR, the repertoire was profiled, and TCRdb retains in-frame clones only, with some absent. The sample includes just over 350,000 clones, 70% to 90% seen only once; the top ten take roughly 6.6%. The sample was peripheral blood. These receptors were obtained from a woman in her sixties with COVID-19, enrolled during active disease. Both conserved end residues are part of each CDR3. Each record gives: CDR3 DNA, CDR3 protein, V gene, clone size, J gene, D gene. The D gene is left open where the match is weak. Only some rows state a clone size, as once, few, many or a class for expanded clones.

TGTGCCAGCAGTTCGGAGGTTGGCGAGCAGTACTTC CASSSEVGEQYF TRBV6-2/TRBV6-3 NA TRBJ2-7 NA
TGTGCCAGCAGCGTAGGTCAGGGCGCCTACGAGCAGTACTTC CASSVGQGAYEQYF TRBV9 NA TRBJ2-7 NA
TGCGCCAGCAGGCAGGGCTTGAACACTGAAGCTTTCTTT CASRQGLNTEAFF TRBV10-1 NA TRBJ1-1 NA
TGTGCCAGCAGCGTAGCCCCCCCGGGACAGGGTGAAGATACGCAGTATTTT CASSVAPPGQGEDTQYF TRBV9 NA TRBJ2-3 TRBD1
TGTGCCAGCAGCTTTTATCCAGGGGATGCAACTAATGAAAAACTGTTTTTT CASSFYPGDATNEKLFF TRBV11-2 NA TRBJ1-4 NA
TGTGCCAGTAGTGATGGTAGGGGCTCCTACAATGAGCAGTTCTTC CASSDGRGSYNEQFF TRBV19 NA TRBJ2-1 NA
TGTGCCAGCAGTGAATACCTTAGCGGGGGGGCCGGTTATGAGCAGTTCTTC CASSEYLSGGAGYEQFF TRBV25-1 once TRBJ2-1 TRBD2
TGTGCCAGCAGCCAAGACTCGGGGGGAGCACCCCTCCACTTT CASSQDSGGAPLHF TRBV14 NA TRBJ1-6 NA
TGTGCCAGCAGCCCCAGGGACAGGTACGAGCAGTACTTC CASSPRDRYEQYF TRBV5-4 NA TRBJ2-7 TRBD1
TGTGCCAGCTCACTATATACTCCGGGAACTAGCAATCAGCCCCAGCATTTT CASSLYTPGTSNQPQHF TRBV18 NA TRBJ1-5 NA
TGTGCCAGCAGCCAAGTCGGAGGGAAAGAGACCCAGTACTTC CASSQVGGKETQYF TRBV14 NA TRBJ2-5 NA
TGTGCCAGCAGTTACTCCACGCAGGGCACAGATACGCAGTATTTT CASSYSTQGTDTQYF TRBV6-5 NA TRBJ2-3 NA
TGTGCCAGCAGCTCCTCGGGGTTGCGGGGGCCCGGAGACCCCCAGTACTTC CASSSSGLRGPGDPQYF TRBV9 NA TRBJ2-5 NA